This T cell receptor (beta chain) was recovered during a study of blood T cells in healthy people across ages. For the study at large: Template switching retrieved approximately one barcoded beta molecule for each two T cells.

Using a J-beta primer mix together with a sample-barcoded 5' primer, a second PCR was run for about 6 to 11 cycles. The template-switch adaptor was a 5' adaptor with 12 random nucleotides. It tagged each cDNA molecule. Each CDR3 protein gets one entry after TCRdb re-called the 5' RACE reads with MiXCR. Among 500,000 to 700,000 distinct CDR3 sequences listed, about 30% were seen once. Germline V gene lookup returns CDR1 ENHRY and CDR2 SYGVKD. The CDR3 runs 13 residues. V shed 11 bases and J shed 0 bases, with 10 bases lying between them. Study-wide points: Per million T cells, the diversity of TCR beta decreased roughly linearly as age advanced.

No fewer than 7 million PBMCs went into each sample. This clonotype was seen at least ten times. What it binds is not known. V usage is TRBV10-3 and J usage is TRBJ1-4; D call uncertain. This clonotype was obtained from a woman aged 80 or over in good health. Sequences were obtained from blood. This chain's CDR3 is CASHMTTNEKLFF. CDR3 in DNA: TGTGCCTCACACATGACAACTAATGAAAAACTGTTTTTT.